These 31 T cell receptor beta chains were sequenced from one sample in a study of T cell responses to AZD1222 COVID-19 vaccine listed by TCRdb under 2021. The time point label for this specimen denotes: baseline before first vaccination. What the treatment or condition label conveys for this sample: meningococcal conjugate vaccine given as trial control. The library relied on the immunoSEQ multiplex PCR assay. TCRdb stores this immuneACCESS table with in-frame sequences only. Part of the clones is absent; in the studies checked, under half of the shortfall reflects unresolved V genes, and no reason is known for the rest. The sample table holds 150,000 or so clones, of which about 92% were seen once. Together, the top ten hold approximately 0.96% of the sample. The sample in question was peripheral blood, obtained on day 0 of MenACWY control vaccination. These receptors were taken from an adult in good health.

The chain employs TRBV12-3 or TRBV12-4 and TRBJ2-2; D call uncertain. CDR3 length equals 13 residues. With 5 bases removed from V and 1 base from J, the gap between germline ends came to 5 bases. DNA of the CDR3: TGTGCCAGCAGTCTCAGGAACACCGGGGAGCTGTTTTTT. It is translated as CASSLRNTGELFF.

This clone was found once. The chain uses TRBV5-5 and TRBJ2-1; the D is unclear. Germline V lookup: CDR1 SGHKS, CDR2 YYEKEE (reference sequence). The CDR3 contains 13 residues. V was clipped by 2 bases and J by 4 bases, with 7 bases between them. Written as DNA, the CDR3 is TGTGCCAGCAGCTTCGAGTCGTACAATGAGCAGTTCTTC. Translated, it gives CASSFESYNEQFF.

The CDR3 region has the DNA TGTGCCAGCAGCTTAAAGTGGGACGGCCGACGTACGAACACCGGGGAGCTGTTTTTT. This gives the protein CASSLKWDGRRTNTGELFF. This chain joins TRBV7-8 and TRBJ2-2; D is possibly TRBD1 or TRBD2 (5 bases each). CDR3 length: 19 residues. V shed 2 bases and J shed 0 bases, with 19 bases lying between them. From germline, CDR1 is SGHVS and CDR2 FQNEAQ. Filled out from reference TRBV7-8 and TRBJ2-2, the complete variable domain reads GAGVSQSPRYKVAKRGQDVALRCDPISGHVSLFWYQQALGQGPEFLTYFQNEAQLDKSGLPSDRFFAERPEGSVSTLKIQRTQQEDSAVYLCASSLKWDGRRTNTGELFFGEGSRLTVL.

This chain links TRBV19 with TRBJ1-5; TRBD1 is a possible D gene (5 bases). The length of the CDR3 is 19 residues. Germline lookup yields CDR1 LNHDA and CDR2 SQIVND (reference sequence). Trimming removed 2 bases from V and 4 bases from J, with 24 bases in between. The CDR3 bases are TGTGCCAGTAGTATAAAAGGTTCAGGGATTGATTCGAGGAATCAGCCCCAGCATTTT. It encodes CASSIKGSGIDSRNQPQHF.

The chain joins TRBV5-1 to TRBJ2-7; TRBD2 is a possible D gene (6 bases). The germline CDR1 and CDR2 sequences are SGHRS and YFSETQ. This CDR3 comprises 14 residues. V was clipped by 4 bases and J by 4 bases, with 15 bases between them. CDR3 in amino acids: CASSRQEGFYEQYF. CDR3 DNA sequence: TGCGCCAGCAGCCGTCAGGAGGGTTTTTACGAGCAGTACTTC. Using reference TRBV5-1 and TRBJ2-7 for the parts outside the CDR3, the full variable domain is KAGVTQTPRYLIKTRGQQVTLSCSPISGHRSVSWYQQTPGQGLQFLFEYFSETQRNKGNFPGRFSGRQFSNSRSEMNVSTLELGDSALYLCASSRQEGFYEQYFGPGTRLTVT.

V and J are TRBV2 and TRBJ2-2; tentatively, D is TRBD1 (6 bases). This CDR3 comprises 16 residues. The germline CDR1 and CDR2 sequences are SNHLY and FYNNEI. Trimming removed 4 bases at V and 4 bases at J, with 16 bases between. CDR3: CASSAPGRGATGELFF. In DNA, the CDR3 is TGTGCCAGCAGTGCGCCGGGCAGGGGAGCCACCGGGGAGCTGTTTTTT.

This chain links TRBV29-1 with TRBJ1-1; D gene unclear. The CDR3 extends over 11 amino acids. Looked up from germline, CDR1 is SQVTM and CDR2 is ANQGSEA. The ends were cut back, 4 bases at V and 3 bases at J, with 6 bases in the middle. CDR3 amino acids: CSVGRYTEAFF. CDR3 DNA: TGCAGCGTTGGCAGATACACTGAAGCTTTCTTT.

The chain employs TRBV7-8 and TRBJ1-2; no firm D call. CDR1 is SGHVS and CDR2 is FQNEAQ in the germline V gene. The CDR3 loop spans 17 amino acids. V lost 0 bases and J 7 bases, leaving 21 bases between the germline ends. Written as DNA, the CDR3 is TGTGCCAGCAGCTTAGCGCGGTTGTTTCCGCAAAGCTCTGGCTACACCTTC. Amino acids: CASSLARLFPQSSGYTF.

The chain couples TRBV10-3 to TRBJ1-2, with D hard to call. The germline CDR1 and CDR2 sequences are ENHRY and SYGVKD. This CDR3 region has 13 residues. Trimming cost V 7 bases and J 4 bases, with 13 bases left between them. The CDR3 loop reads CAIMNQEIYGYTF. The CDR3 nucleotides read TGTGCCATCATGAATCAAGAGATCTATGGCTACACCTTC.

This clone has just one count. This chain uses TRBV3-1 (or the pseudogene TRBV3-2) with TRBJ1-1, with 7 bases matching TRBD1. The junction had 6 bases not matched to a gene; V was cut back by 3 bases and J by 5 bases. CDR3 size: 14 residues. Per germline, CDR1 LGHDT and CDR2 YNNKEL (reference sequence). The CDR3 coding sequence is TGTGCCAGCAGCCAGAGACAGGGATGGACTGAAGCTTTCTTT. Translated: CASSQRQGWTEAFF.

V and J are TRBV24-1 and TRBJ1-2; D not certain. Germline CDR1 is KGHDR and CDR2 is SFDVKD. The CDR3 consists of 14 residues. V gave up 9 bases and J gave up 8 bases, with 21 bases separating them. CDR3 in DNA: TGTGCCACCGGCCGGTTGTGTGGTTTGTACGGCTACACCTTC. It yields the protein CATGRLCGLYGYTF.

This clone was observed a single time. V is TRBV15 and J is TRBJ1-1, with 8 bases lining up with TRBD1. The V segment lost 4 bases and the J segment 1 base; nucleotides outside the gene matches: 2. This CDR3 has 14 amino acids. Germline CDR1 reads LNHNV; CDR2 reads YYDKDF (reference sequence). The CDR3: CATSTDRGNTEAFF. CDR3 nucleotide sequence: TGTGCCACCAGCACCGACAGGGGGAACACTGAAGCTTTCTTT.

This sequence joins TRBV19 and TRBJ1-2, with D perhaps TRBD1 (5 bases). CDR3 length equals 15 residues. The germline V and J ends were trimmed by 2 bases and 2 bases, with 12 bases remaining between them. CDR1 is LNHDA and CDR2 is SQIVND in the germline V gene (reference sequence). The CDR3 protein is CASSIQGEGNYGYTF. The CDR3 nucleotides read TGTGCCAGTAGTATACAGGGAGAGGGAAACTATGGCTACACCTTC.

V gene TRBV5-1 combines with J gene TRBJ2-2; 10 bases are a match to TRBD2. The germline V gene has CDR1 SGHRS and CDR2 YFSETQ. This CDR3 spans 17 amino acids. Germline trimming cut 0 bases from V and 3 bases from J; bases unmatched to any gene: 5. CDR3 DNA: TGCGCCAGCAGCTTGGTATCAGCGGGAGGGTACACCGGGGAGCTGTTTTTT. Translating gives CASSLVSAGGYTGELFF.

The count of this clone is one. This chain connects TRBV10-1 to TRBJ2-2, with TRBD1 matching 8 bases. J gave up 3 bases and V 6 bases, and 9 bases lay outside the gene matches. The CDR3 contains 16 residues. The germline V gene has CDR1 WNHNN and CDR2 SYGVQD (reference sequence). CDR3 loop: CASSLRGPNDTGELFF. CDR3 DNA: TGCGCCAGCAGCCTCAGGGGGCCTAATGACACCGGGGAGCTGTTTTTT.

V and J are TRBV11-3 and TRBJ2-2; D is perhaps TRBD1 or TRBD2 (5 bases each). Trimming shortened V by 4 bases and J by 0 bases, and 12 bases separated the two germline ends. The CDR3 totals 16 residues. CDR1 SGHNT and CDR2 YENEEA come from the germline V gene. The CDR3: CASSWGPHANTGELFF. The CDR3 nucleotides read TGTGCCAGCAGCTGGGGACCCCACGCGAACACCGGGGAGCTGTTTTTT.

J is TRBJ2-7 and V is TRBV6-5; 9 positions match TRBD1. The V and J ends lost 5 bases and 6 bases, in that order; junction bases with no gene match: 8. This CDR3 comprises 14 residues. CDR1 MNHEY and CDR2 SVGAGI come from the germline V gene. In DNA, the CDR3 is TGTGCCAGCAGTCCCGCCCGACAGGGGGGCGAGCAGTACTTC. It translates to CASSPARQGGEQYF.

The rearrangement joins TRBV6-5 to TRBJ2-2, with 9 bases aligning to TRBD2. Germline assignment: CDR1 MNHEY and CDR2 SVGAGI. There are 15 residues in the CDR3. With V trimmed by 2 bases and J by 6 bases, 4 bases remained unmatched. The CDR3 region has the DNA TGTGCCAGCAGTTACGTAGCGGGAGTGGCCGGGGAGCTGTTTTTT. This encodes CASSYVAGVAGELFF.

The rearrangement joins TRBV19 to TRBJ1-1, with TRBD1 as a possible D gene (6 bases). Trimming removed 5 bases from V and 4 bases from J, with 11 bases in between. The length of the CDR3 is 13 residues. Germline V gene sequence: CDR1 LNHDA, CDR2 SQIVND (reference sequence). CDR3 residues: CASSFGGATEAFF. The CDR3, as DNA: TGTGCCAGTAGTTTCGGGGGGGCCACTGAAGCTTTCTTT.

This chain connects TRBV19 to TRBJ1-1; 7 bases map to TRBD1. This CDR3 is 14 amino acids long. V was clipped by 4 bases and J by 4 bases; unmatched bases: 6. Germline CDR1 reads LNHDA; CDR2 reads SQIVND (reference sequence). CDR3 region: CASSTGGLGTEAFF. CDR3 nucleotides: TGTGCCAGTAGTACAGGGGGACTGGGCACTGAAGCTTTCTTT.

The rearrangement links TRBV5-1 to TRBJ2-7; TRBD1 matches 12 bases. The CDR3 length is 15 residues. With 4 bases clipped from V and 5 bases from J, the junction kept 7 bases outside the gene matches. CDR1 is SGHRS and CDR2 is YFSETQ in the germline V gene. CDR3 nucleotide sequence: TGCGCCAGCAGCCCGGCCGGGACAGGGGGCCACGAGCAGTACTTC. Its translation: CASSPAGTGGHEQYF.

This clone has only one observation. The chain links TRBV9 to TRBJ1-6, with D maybe TRBD1 (5 bases). CDR1 is SGDLS, CDR2 YYNGEE, per germline. The CDR3 is 14 residues long. The V end lost 6 bases, the J end lost 9 bases, and 16 bases lay between the germline ends. In DNA, the CDR3 is TGTGCCAGCAACGACCACAGGCCGGGTTCACCCCTCCACTTT. Amino acid sequence: CASNDHRPGSPLHF.

This clone was recorded a few times. The chain is built from TRBV4-2 and TRBJ1-3; D is ambiguous. The CDR3 is 16 residues long. The germline CDR1 and CDR2 sequences are LGHNA and YNFKEQ. The germline V and J ends were trimmed by 2 bases and 2 bases, with 13 bases remaining between them. The CDR3 coding sequence is TGTGCCAGCAGCCAAACTCTCGAATACACTGGAAACACCATATATTTT. The encoded protein is CASSQTLEYTGNTIYF.

The chain joins TRBV28 to TRBJ1-1; D call uncertain. The CDR3 consists of 12 residues. Trimming stripped 8 bases from V and 7 bases from J, with 14 bases between. In germline, CDR1 is MDHEN, CDR2 SYDVKM. CDR3 coding DNA: TGTGCCAGCTGCGAAGCAGGAGGTGAAGCTTTCTTT. This encodes CASCEAGGEAFF.

The chain has TRBV2 and TRBJ2-5; 10 bases agree with TRBD2. CDR1 is SNHLY and CDR2 is FYNNEI in the germline V gene. V trimming: 4 bases; J trimming: 5 bases; junction bases outside the gene matches: 4. This CDR3 spans 14 amino acids. The CDR3 sequence: CASSVTSGVETQYF. CDR3 nucleotide sequence: TGTGCCAGCAGTGTAACTAGCGGGGTGGAGACCCAGTACTTC.

This chain uses TRBV12-3 or TRBV12-4 with TRBJ1-4; no reliable D call. Trimming removed 2 bases from V and 8 bases from J, with 9 bases in between. This CDR3 region has 13 residues. In nucleotides, the CDR3 is TGTGCCAGCAGTTTAAGGGTCGGAGAAAAACTGTTTTTT. It codes for CASSLRVGEKLFF.

The gene calls are TRBV5-6 and TRBJ1-6; 7 nucleotides line up with TRBD1. This CDR3 is built from 15 residues. Germline V gene sequence: CDR1 SGHDT, CDR2 YYEEEE. The trim removed 4 bases at V and 7 bases at J, leaving 8 bases unmatched. CDR3 DNA sequence: TGTGCCAGCAGCCTACCCACAGGGGTCAATTCACCCCTCCACTTT. Protein sequence: CASSLPTGVNSPLHF.

This clone has only one observation. The chain has TRBV7-8 and TRBJ1-3; a weak D match, TRBD1 (5 bases). This CDR3 is built from 15 residues. Germline V lookup: CDR1 SGHVS, CDR2 FQNEAQ. V lost 5 bases, J lost 4 bases, and 15 bases lay in between. The CDR3 sequence is CASSPLGPTGNTIYF. CDR3 in DNA: TGTGCCAGCAGCCCCTTGGGACCCACGGGAAACACCATATATTTT.

The chain carries TRBV5-1 and TRBJ2-7, with 10 bases aligning to TRBD1. In germline, CDR1 is SGHRS, CDR2 YFSETQ. The ends lost 1 base at V and 5 bases at J; junction bases unmatched: 18. This CDR3 is 19 amino acids long. The CDR3, as DNA: TGCGCCAGCAGCTTGACTCTAACCACCGGGACAGGGGTTCCCCACGAGCAGTACTTC. Translating it yields CASSLTLTTGTGVPHEQYF.

This chain joins TRBV6-2 or TRBV6-3 and TRBJ1-2; a weak D match, TRBD1 (6 bases). The germline V gene encodes CDR1 MNHEY and CDR2 SVGEGT. V shed 2 bases and J shed 5 bases, with 9 bases lying between them. The CDR3 covers 13 residues. CDR3 loop: CASSYVRGYGYTF. The CDR3 coding sequence is TGTGCCAGCAGTTACGTCAGGGGATATGGCTACACCTTC.

This chain uses TRBV9 with TRBJ1-6; D ambiguous. The CDR3 length is 13 residues. Germline CDR1 reads SGDLS; CDR2 reads YYNGEE. V was cut by 2 bases and J by 5 bases, with 5 bases left in between. DNA of the CDR3: TGTGCCAGCAGCGTTCTAGATAATTCACCCCTCCACTTT. This gives the protein CASSVLDNSPLHF.